Each of the 5 T cell receptor beta chains below was sequenced from the same sample in a study of cytomegalovirus exposure and HLA in healthy donors. This PCR relied on a set of 60 Vbeta primers and 13 Jbeta primers. Measured with immunoSEQ multiplex PCR; TCRdb has only the in-frame clones, and not every one. The sample yields about 120,000 clones, roughly 68% seen once. The sequenced sample consisted of PBMCs. The receptors shown here come from a woman aged 25 to 39 in good health and CMV-seronegative.

The V and J genes are TRBV30 and TRBJ1-2, with D unresolved. CDR1 and CDR2 from the germline V gene are GTSNPN and SVGIG (reference sequence). There are 11 residues in the CDR3. Between the trimmed V and J ends, which lost 3 bases and 5 bases, there was a span of 7 bases. CDR3 DNA sequence: TGTGCCTGGAGCCAGGTTTATGGCTACACCTTC. Its protein is CAWSQVYGYTF.

This chain joins TRBV5-4 and TRBJ2-1; the match to TRBD2 covers 8 bases. Trimming at V came to 5 bases and at J to 7 bases, leaving 11 bases not matched to a gene. Per germline, CDR1 SGHNT and CDR2 YYREEE (reference sequence). The CDR3 length is 15 residues. The CDR3 DNA reads TGTGCCAGCAGGGCCGGGACTAGGGGGGAGAATGAGCAGTTCTTC. Its protein product is CASRAGTRGENEQFF.

V and J are TRBV14 and TRBJ2-6; D perhaps matches TRBD2 (6 bases). The germline V gene has CDR1 SGHDN and CDR2 FVKESK. Trimming shortened V by 3 bases and J by 0 bases, and 18 bases separated the two germline ends. The CDR3 is made up of 19 amino acids. CDR3 DNA: TGTGCCAGCAGCCAGTGGAGGAGGCGGGGAGACTCTGGGGCCAACGTCCTGACTTTC. Translated: CASSQWRRRGDSGANVLTF. The full variable domain, with the rest looked up from reference TRBV14 and TRBJ2-6, is EAGVTQFPSHSVIEKGQTVTLRCDPISGHDNLYWYRRVMGKEIKFLLHFVKESKQDESGMPNNRFLAERTGGTYSTLKVQPAELEDSGVYFCASSQWRRRGDSGANVLTFGAGSRLTVL.

The V and J genes are TRBV6-1 and TRBJ2-5; TRBD1 might be the D (5 bases). CDR1 and CDR2 (germline): MNHNS, SASEGT. Trimming shortened V by 7 bases and J by 8 bases, and 23 bases separated the two germline ends. The CDR3 length is 15 residues. This CDR3 reads CASTQAGPDSSTQYF. The DNA for the CDR3 is TGTGCCAGCACCCAAGCCGGACCTGACAGCAGCACCCAGTACTTC.

The chain is built from TRBV7-6 and TRBJ1-5; D is unclear. CDR1 is SGHVS and CDR2 is FNYEAQ in the germline V gene. The V end lost 3 bases, the J end lost 3 bases, and 6 bases lay between the germline ends. The CDR3 length is 13 residues. As DNA, the CDR3 is TGTGCCAGCAGCTTTGGAGACAATCAGCCCCAGCATTTT. Residues: CASSFGDNQPQHF.